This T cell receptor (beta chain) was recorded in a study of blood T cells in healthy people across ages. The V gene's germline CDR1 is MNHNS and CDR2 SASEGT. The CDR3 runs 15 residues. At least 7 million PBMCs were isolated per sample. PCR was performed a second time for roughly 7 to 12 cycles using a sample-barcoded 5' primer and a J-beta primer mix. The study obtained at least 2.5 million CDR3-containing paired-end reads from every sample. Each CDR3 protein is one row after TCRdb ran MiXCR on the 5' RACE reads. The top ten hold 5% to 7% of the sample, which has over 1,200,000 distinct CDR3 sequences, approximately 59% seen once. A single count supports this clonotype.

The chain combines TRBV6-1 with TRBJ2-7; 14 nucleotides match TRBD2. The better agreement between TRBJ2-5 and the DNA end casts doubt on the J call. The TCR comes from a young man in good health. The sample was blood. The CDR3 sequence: CASSGTSGSFETQYF. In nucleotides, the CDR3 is TGTGCCAGCAGCGGGACTAGCGGGAGTTTCGAGACCCAGTACTTC.